Listed below are T cell receptor beta chains from one sample, sequenced in a study of blood T cell repertoires in COVID-19. Measured with immunoSEQ multiplex PCR; TCRdb has only the in-frame clones, and not every one. The sample carries 110,000 to 150,000 clones, roughly three quarters recorded once. The sequenced sample was PBMCs or T cells enriched from blood (not recorded which). These TCRs come from a woman between 45 and 65 years old who had recovered from COVID-19. Each CDR3 is given with its conserved first and last residue. D genes are given only for firm matches. Only part of the rows carry a size: once, few, many, or a class if the clone is expanded.

D,V,size,J,CDR3,DNA
.,TRBV19,.,TRBJ1-4,CASSLSQGRNEKLFF,TGTGCCAGTAGTCTCTCACAGGGTAGGAATGAAAAACTGTTTTTT
TRBD2,TRBV28,.,TRBJ2-5,CASSFERTSAEYQETQYF,TGTGCCAGCAGTTTTGAAAGGACTAGCGCAGAGTACCAAGAGACCCAGTACTTC
.,TRBV5-4,.,TRBJ1-2,CASSLDMGQMNYGYTF,TGTGCCAGCAGCTTGGATATGGGGCAGATGAACTATGGCTACACCTTC
TRBD1,TRBV29-1,.,TRBJ2-7,CSVAGNRDRGYKQYF,TGCAGCGTTGCCGGAAACCGGGACAGGGGGTACAAGCAGTACTTC
.,TRBV19,.,TRBJ1-3,CASRDPGSSGNTIYF,TGTGCCAGTAGGGACCCGGGGAGCTCTGGAAACACCATATATTTT
.,TRBV5-1,.,TRBJ1-4,CASRLTGTVSGEKLFF,TGCGCCAGCAGACTGACCGGGACTGTAAGTGGCGAAAAACTGTTTTTT
.,TRBV29-1,.,TRBJ2-5,CSVESDELGETQYF,TGCAGCGTTGAGAGTGACGAGCTCGGGGAGACCCAGTACTTC
.,TRBV29-1,.,TRBJ2-1,CSVTQYNEQFF,TGCAGCGTAACACAATACAATGAGCAGTTCTTC
TRBD2,TRBV11-2,.,TRBJ2-1,CASSFPGGDNEQFF,TGTGCCAGCAGCTTCCCGGGGGGAGACAATGAGCAGTTCTTC
.,TRBV6-5,.,TRBJ1-6,CASSWGDSPLHF,TGTGCCAGCTCCTGGGGGGATTCACCCCTCCACTTT
.,TRBV7-2,.,TRBJ2-1,CASSLGGRYNEQFF,TGTGCCAGCAGCTTAGGCGGGCGATACAATGAGCAGTTCTTC
TRBD1,TRBV4-1,few,TRBJ2-1,CASSQRDRPVTSYNEQFF,TGCGCCAGCAGCCAAAGGGACAGACCAGTTACGTCCTACAATGAGCAGTTCTTC
TRBD1,TRBV6-1,many,TRBJ1-5,CASSEGGLGTDNQPQHF,TGTGCCAGCAGTGAAGGGGGTTTGGGGACAGACAATCAGCCCCAGCATTTT
TRBD1,TRBV28,once,TRBJ1-4,CASSSPGQGGREKLFF,TGTGCCAGCAGCTCCCCGGGACAGGGGGGGCGTGAAAAACTGTTTTTT
.,TRBV28,.,TRBJ2-7,CASSLWDRNYEQYF,TGTGCCAGCAGTTTATGGGACAGAAACTACGAGCAGTACTTC
TRBD1,TRBV19,.,TRBJ2-1,CASSIEGGTGGPGDEQFF,TGTGCCAGTAGTATAGAAGGGGGGACAGGGGGACCAGGGGATGAGCAGTTCTTC
.,TRBV28,.,TRBJ1-5,CASSPGHRNQPQHF,TGTGCCAGCAGTCCGGGACACCGCAATCAGCCCCAGCATTTT
.,TRBV9,.,TRBJ2-3,CASSVEGASTDTQYF,TGTGCCAGCAGCGTAGAGGGAGCTAGCACAGATACGCAGTATTTT
TRBD1,TRBV19,few,TRBJ2-2,CASSMGSWDRSTGELFF,TGTGCCAGTAGTATGGGGTCTTGGGACAGGTCCACCGGGGAGCTGTTTTTT
.,TRBV29-1,.,TRBJ2-6,CSVPEASGANVLTF,TGCAGCGTTCCAGAGGCCTCTGGGGCCAACGTCCTGACTTTC
TRBD1,TRBV29-1,.,TRBJ1-2,CSVEQGAHYGYTF,TGCAGCGTTGAACAGGGGGCACACTATGGCTACACCTTC
.,TRBV6-1,once,TRBJ2-4,CASSEQAANIQYF,TGTGCCAGCAGTGAACAGGCAGCAAACATTCAGTACTTC
TRBD2,TRBV5-4,.,TRBJ2-2,CASSARGGAQSTGELFF,TGTGCCAGCAGCGCCCGGGGGGGGGCGCAGAGCACCGGGGAGCTGTTTTTT
.,TRBV5-1,.,TRBJ1-4,CASSPGQPEKLFF,TGCGCCAGCAGCCCTGGACAGCCCGAAAAACTGTTTTTT
TRBD2,TRBV20-1,.,TRBJ2-3,CSASSSGGYSTDTQYF,TGCAGTGCTAGTAGTAGCGGGGGATATAGCACAGATACGCAGTATTTT
.,TRBV6-5,.,TRBJ2-7,CASSSTYEQYF,TGTGCCAGCAGCAGTACCTACGAGCAGTACTTC
.,TRBV2,.,TRBJ2-6,CASSEYSLVSGANVLTF,TGTGCCAGCAGTGAATACAGCTTGGTCTCTGGGGCCAACGTCCTGACTTTC
.,TRBV27,.,TRBJ1-3,CASSSLRDSYTIYF,TGTGCCAGCAGTTCCCTCAGGGATAGTTACACCATATATTTT
.,TRBV19,.,TRBJ2-2,CASSTNPLTANTGELFF,TGTGCCAGTAGTACGAACCCATTGACAGCGAACACCGGGGAGCTGTTTTTT
TRBD2,TRBV2,.,TRBJ2-5,CASLMASGRTKETQYF,TGTGCCAGCTTGATGGCTAGCGGGCGGACAAAAGAGACCCAGTACTTC
TRBD1,TRBV19,.,TRBJ1-1,CASPPTGDGGNTEAFF,TGTGCCAGCCCCCCCACAGGGGATGGGGGGAACACTGAAGCTTTCTTT
.,TRBV4-1,.,TRBJ2-3,CASSQVLAVTDTQYF,TGCGCCAGCAGCCAAGTACTAGCTGTCACAGATACGCAGTATTTT
TRBD2,TRBV4-1,once,TRBJ2-3,CASTPLAGVSDTQYF,TGCGCCAGCACCCCCCTAGCGGGGGTTTCAGATACGCAGTATTTT
.,TRBV5-1,few,TRBJ2-2,CASSLTGNTGELFF,TGCGCCAGCAGCTTGACAGGGAACACCGGGGAGCTGTTTTTT
.,TRBV13,.,TRBJ2-1,CASSFPGNEQFF,TGTGCCAGCAGCTTTCCAGGGAATGAGCAGTTCTTC
TRBD1,TRBV13,few,TRBJ2-2,CASSWGQGAAGELFF,TGTGCCAGCAGCTGGGGACAGGGGGCTGCCGGGGAGCTGTTTTTT
.,TRBV7-2,.,TRBJ1-5,CASSLQGQNQPQHF,TGTGCCAGCAGCTTACAGGGTCAGAATCAGCCCCAGCATTTT
TRBD1,TRBV5-1,.,TRBJ1-6,CASSTGQGENSPLHF,TGCGCCAGCAGCACTGGACAGGGGGAGAATTCACCCCTCCACTTT
.,TRBV7-8,.,TRBJ1-1,CASSRRLGNTEAFF,TGTGCCAGCAGCCGGCGACTGGGGAACACTGAAGCTTTCTTT
.,TRBV28,.,TRBJ1-2,CASTPRARYGYTF,TGTGCCAGCACCCCCAGGGCACGGTATGGCTACACCTTC
TRBD1,TRBV28,.,TRBJ1-3,CASSLLDRGSGNTIYF,TGTGCCAGCAGTTTACTGGACAGGGGGTCTGGAAACACCATATATTTT
.,TRBV5-5,.,TRBJ1-3,CASSLPIGSGNTIYF,TGTGCCAGCAGCTTGCCCATCGGCTCTGGAAACACCATATATTTT
.,TRBV3-1/TRBV3-2,.,TRBJ1-4,CASSGRRVGTNEKLFF,TGTGCCAGCAGCGGACGCAGGGTAGGGACTAATGAAAAACTGTTTTTT
.,TRBV28,.,TRBJ1-2,CASRPSGGLDGYTF,TGTGCCAGCAGGCCGAGTGGAGGGTTGGATGGCTACACCTTC
.,TRBV2,.,TRBJ1-4,CATSAGTTNEKLFF,TGTGCCACCTCCGCGGGGACCACTAATGAAAAACTGTTTTTT
TRBD1,TRBV10-3,.,TRBJ1-6,CAISEFGTANSPLHF,TGTGCCATCAGTGAGTTCGGGACAGCTAATTCACCCCTCCACTTT
.,TRBV27,.,TRBJ1-5,CASSLTFSGPQHF,TGTGCCAGCAGTTTAACGTTCTCGGGTCCCCAGCATTTT